This TCR beta chain emerged from a study of T-cell reconstitution after alpha-beta-depleted transplantation in children. V gave up 4 bases and J gave up 4 bases; unmatched junction bases: 3. This CDR3 is 13 amino acids long. The germline CDR1 and CDR2 sequences are MNHEY and SMNVEV (reference sequence). The TCRbeta library was prepared with unique molecular identifiers. TCRdb called the PCR reads again in MiXCR, with one record for every CDR3 protein. The data hold over 90,000 distinct CDR3 sequences, with about 8% observed a single time. The sample was PBMCs, taken before TCRalphabeta/CD19-depleted stem cell transplant. The chain is built from TRBV27 and TRBJ1-1; TRBD1 aligns across 7 bases. The receptor was derived from a boy between 2 and 10 years old with acute lymphoblastic leukemia, due to receive a stem cell transplant. The DNA of the CDR3 is TGTGCCAGCAGTTCGACAGGGTTCACTGAAGCTTTCTTT. Its translation: CASSSTGFTEAFF.